This T cell receptor beta chain was sequenced during a study of response to subunit inactivated influenza vaccine. TCRdb recomputed calls from the RT-PCR reads with MiXCR, one row per CDR3 protein. The table shows 550,000 to 800,000 distinct CDR3 sequences, with less than 20% occurring only once. This clonotype has ten or more counts. Its matching antigen is unknown. Study outcomes and limitations: Authors proposed each seasonal influenza vaccination draws in few new T cells.

The CDR3 is made up of 15 amino acids. Trimming removed 3 bases at V and 0 bases at J, with 10 bases between. The gene calls are TRBV12-3 or TRBV12-4 and TRBJ2-3; a possible D gene is TRBD2 (6 bases). Material: PBMCs from blood, obtained 11 to 12 days after vaccination. The receptor was derived from a man aged 50 to 60 who received an inactivated influenza vaccine. The CDR3 nucleotides are TGTGCCAGCAGTTTCGCGGGGACTAGCACAGATACGCAGTATTTT. It yields the protein CASSFAGTSTDTQYF.